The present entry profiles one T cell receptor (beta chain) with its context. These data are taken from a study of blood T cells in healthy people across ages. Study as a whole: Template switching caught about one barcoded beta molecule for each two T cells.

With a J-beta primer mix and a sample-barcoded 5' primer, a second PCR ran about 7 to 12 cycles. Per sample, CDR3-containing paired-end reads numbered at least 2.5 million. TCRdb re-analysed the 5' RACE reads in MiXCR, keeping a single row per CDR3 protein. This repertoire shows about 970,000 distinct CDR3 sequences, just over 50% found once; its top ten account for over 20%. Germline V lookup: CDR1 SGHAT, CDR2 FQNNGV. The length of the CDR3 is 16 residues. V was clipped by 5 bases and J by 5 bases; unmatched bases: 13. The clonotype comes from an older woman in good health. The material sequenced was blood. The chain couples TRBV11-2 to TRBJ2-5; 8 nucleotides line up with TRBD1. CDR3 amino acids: CASSPQPQGARETQYF. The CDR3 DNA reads TGTGCCAGCAGCCCCCAACCTCAGGGGGCAAGGGAGACCCAGTACTTC.